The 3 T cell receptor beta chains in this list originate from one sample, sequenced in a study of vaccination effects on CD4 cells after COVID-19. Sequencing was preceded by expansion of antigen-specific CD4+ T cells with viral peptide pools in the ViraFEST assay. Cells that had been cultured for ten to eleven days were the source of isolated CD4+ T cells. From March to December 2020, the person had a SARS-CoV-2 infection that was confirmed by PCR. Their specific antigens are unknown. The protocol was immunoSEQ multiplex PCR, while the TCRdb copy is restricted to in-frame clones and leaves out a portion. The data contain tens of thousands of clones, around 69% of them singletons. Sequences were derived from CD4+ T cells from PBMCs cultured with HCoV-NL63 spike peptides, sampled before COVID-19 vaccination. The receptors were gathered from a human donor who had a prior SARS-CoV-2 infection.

The CDR3 region has the DNA TGTGCCAGCAGCCAAGTGTTTTACAACCAAGAGACCCAGTACTTC. Translating gives CASSQVFYNQETQYF. The chain joins TRBV3-1 (or the pseudogene TRBV3-2) to TRBJ2-5; D gene ambiguous. V was trimmed by 1 base and J by 0 bases, leaving 9 bases between them. The CDR3 length is 15 residues. From germline, CDR1 is LGHDT and CDR2 YNNKEL (reference sequence).

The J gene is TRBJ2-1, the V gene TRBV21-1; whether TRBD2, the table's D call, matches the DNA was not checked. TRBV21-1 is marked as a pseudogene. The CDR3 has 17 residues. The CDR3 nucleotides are TGTGCCAGCAGCACCAGGACTAGCGGTAGCTCCTACAATGAGCAGTTCTTC. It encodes CASSTRTSGSSYNEQFF.

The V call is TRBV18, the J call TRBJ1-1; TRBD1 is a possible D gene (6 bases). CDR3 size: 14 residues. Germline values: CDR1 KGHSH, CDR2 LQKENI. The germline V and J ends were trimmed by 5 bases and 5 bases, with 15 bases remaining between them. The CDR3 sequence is CASSLGGARTEAFF. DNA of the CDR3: TGTGCCAGCTCATTGGGGGGGGCTCGGACTGAAGCTTTCTTT.